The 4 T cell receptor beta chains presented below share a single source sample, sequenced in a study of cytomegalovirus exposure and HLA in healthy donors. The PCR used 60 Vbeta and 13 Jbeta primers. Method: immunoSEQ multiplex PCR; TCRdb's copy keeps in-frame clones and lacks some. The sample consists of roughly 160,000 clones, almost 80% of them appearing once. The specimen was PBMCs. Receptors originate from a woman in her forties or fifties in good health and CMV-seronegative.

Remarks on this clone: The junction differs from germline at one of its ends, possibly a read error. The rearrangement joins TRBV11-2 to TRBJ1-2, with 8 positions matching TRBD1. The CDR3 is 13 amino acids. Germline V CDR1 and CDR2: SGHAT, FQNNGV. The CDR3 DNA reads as TGTGCCAGCAGCCTAGACAGGGGAGATGGCTACACCTTC. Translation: CASSLDRGDGYTF. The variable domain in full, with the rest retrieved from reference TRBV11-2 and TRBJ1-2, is EAGVAQSPRYKIIEKRQSVAFWCNPISGHATLYWYQQILGQGPKLLIQFQNNGVVDDSQLPKDRFSAERLKGVDSTLKIQPAKLEDSAVYLCASSLDRGDGYTFGSGTRLTVV.

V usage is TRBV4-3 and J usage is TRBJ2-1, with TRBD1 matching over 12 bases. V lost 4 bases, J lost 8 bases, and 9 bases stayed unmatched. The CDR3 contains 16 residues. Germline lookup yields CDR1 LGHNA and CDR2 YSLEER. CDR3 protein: CASSRVGQGAKYEQFF. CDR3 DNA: TGCGCCAGCAGCCGAGTGGGACAGGGGGCCAAGTATGAGCAGTTCTTC.

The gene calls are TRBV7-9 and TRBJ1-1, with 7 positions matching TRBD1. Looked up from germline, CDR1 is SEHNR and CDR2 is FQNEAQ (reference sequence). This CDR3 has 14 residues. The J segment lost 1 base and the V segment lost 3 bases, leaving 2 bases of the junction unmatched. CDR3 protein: CASSFGTENTEAFF. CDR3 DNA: TGTGCCAGCAGCTTCGGGACAGAGAACACTGAAGCTTTCTTT.

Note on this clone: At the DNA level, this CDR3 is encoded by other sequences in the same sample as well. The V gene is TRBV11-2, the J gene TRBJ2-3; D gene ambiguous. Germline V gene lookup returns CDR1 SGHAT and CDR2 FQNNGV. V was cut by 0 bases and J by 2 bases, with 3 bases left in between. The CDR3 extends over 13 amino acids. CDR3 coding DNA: TGTGCCAGCAGCTTAGATCTCACAGATACGCAGTATTTT. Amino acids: CASSLDLTDTQYF. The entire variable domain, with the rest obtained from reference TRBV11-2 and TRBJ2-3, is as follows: EAGVAQSPRYKIIEKRQSVAFWCNPISGHATLYWYQQILGQGPKLLIQFQNNGVVDDSQLPKDRFSAERLKGVDSTLKIQPAKLEDSAVYLCASSLDLTDTQYFGPGTRLTVL.